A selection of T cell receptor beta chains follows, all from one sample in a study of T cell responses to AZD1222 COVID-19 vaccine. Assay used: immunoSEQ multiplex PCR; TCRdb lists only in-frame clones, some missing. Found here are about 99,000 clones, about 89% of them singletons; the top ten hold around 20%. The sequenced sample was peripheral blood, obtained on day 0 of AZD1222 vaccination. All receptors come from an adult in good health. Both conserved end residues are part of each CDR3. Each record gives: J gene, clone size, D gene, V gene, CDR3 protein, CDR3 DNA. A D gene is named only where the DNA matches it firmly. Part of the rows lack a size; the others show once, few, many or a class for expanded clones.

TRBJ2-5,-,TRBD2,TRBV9,CASSAPGTSGQETQYF,TGTGCCAGCAGCGCACCCGGGACTAGTGGACAAGAGACCCAGTACTTC
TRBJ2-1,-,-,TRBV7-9,CASFEGEQFF,TGTGCCAGCTTCGAGGGAGAGCAGTTCTTC
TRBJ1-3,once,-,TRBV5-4,CASSFDRRENTIYF,TGTGCCAGCAGCTTTGACAGGAGAGAAAACACCATATATTTT
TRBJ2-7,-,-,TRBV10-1,CASSPGQPYEQYF,TGCGCCAGCAGTCCGGGACAACCCTACGAGCAGTACTTC
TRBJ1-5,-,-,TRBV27,CASSLSLNQPQHF,TGTGCCAGCAGTTTATCGCTCAATCAGCCCCAGCATTTT
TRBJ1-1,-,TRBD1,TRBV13,CASRQGRNTEAFF,TGTGCCAGCAGACAGGGGCGGAACACTGAAGCTTTCTTT
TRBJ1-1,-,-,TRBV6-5,CASSNRGANTEAFF,TGTGCCAGCAGCAACCGGGGCGCGAACACTGAAGCTTTCTTT
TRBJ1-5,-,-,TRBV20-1,CSAGQPQHF,TGCAGTGCGGGTCAGCCCCAGCATTTT
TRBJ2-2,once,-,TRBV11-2,CASSLGRELFF,TGTGCCAGCAGCTTAGGCCGGGAGCTGTTTTTT
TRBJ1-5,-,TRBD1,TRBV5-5,CASSLALGDRSNQPQHF,TGTGCCAGCAGCTTGGCCTTAGGGGACAGGAGCAATCAGCCCCAGCATTTT
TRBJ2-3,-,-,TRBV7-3,CASSRTSGGATDTQYF,TGTGCCAGCAGCCGAACTAGTGGGGGGGCTACAGATACGCAGTATTTT
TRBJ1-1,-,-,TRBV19,CASSIDPGIGTEAFF,TGTGCCAGTAGTATAGATCCGGGGATAGGCACTGAAGCTTTCTTT
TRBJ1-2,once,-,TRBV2,CASSEQGDYGYTF,TGTGCCAGCAGTGAACAGGGAGACTATGGCTACACCTTC
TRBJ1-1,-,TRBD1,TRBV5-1,CASSPGTGRGTEAFF,TGCGCCAGCAGCCCAGGGACAGGGAGGGGGACTGAAGCTTTCTTT
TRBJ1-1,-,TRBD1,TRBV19,CAIAPGTDNEAFF,TGTGCCATCGCCCCCGGGACAGATAATGAAGCTTTCTTT
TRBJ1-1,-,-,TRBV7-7,CASSPIGGLNTEAFF,TGTGCCAGCAGCCCAATCGGGGGGTTGAACACTGAAGCTTTCTTT
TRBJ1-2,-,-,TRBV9,CASSVLVGGNYGYTF,TGTGCCAGCAGCGTCCTAGTTGGGGGTAACTATGGCTACACCTTC
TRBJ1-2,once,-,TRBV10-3,CAISESSSTVVYGYTF,TGTGCCATCAGCGAGTCATCGTCAACCGTGGTCTATGGCTACACCTTC
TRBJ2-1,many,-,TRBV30,CAWSTPNNEQFF,TGTGCCTGGAGTACACCCAACAATGAGCAGTTCTTC
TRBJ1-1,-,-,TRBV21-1,CASSKRVGPKRTEAFF,TGTGCCAGCAGCAAGAGGGTAGGGCCGAAGAGGACTGAAGCTTTCTTT
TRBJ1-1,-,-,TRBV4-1,CASSHISRASTEAFF,TGCGCCAGCAGCCATATTTCCAGGGCATCCACTGAAGCTTTCTTT
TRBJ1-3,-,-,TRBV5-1,CASSFAGTAGNTIYF,TGCGCCAGCAGCTTCGCGGGCACGGCTGGAAACACCATATATTTT
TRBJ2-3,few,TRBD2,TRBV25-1,CASRGGPGTDTQYF,TGTGCCAGCCGCGGGGGGCCTGGCACAGATACGCAGTATTTT
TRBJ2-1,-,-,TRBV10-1,CASSESNEQFF,TGCGCCAGCAGTGAGTCCAATGAGCAGTTCTTC
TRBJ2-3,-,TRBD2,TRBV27,CASSLWVRGGGDTQYF,TGTGCCAGCAGTTTATGGGTGCGGGGGGGCGGAGATACGCAGTATTTT
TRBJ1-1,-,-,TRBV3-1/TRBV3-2,CASSQELRGLTEAFF,TGTGCCAGCAGCCAAGAACTACGGGGCCTCACTGAAGCTTTCTTT
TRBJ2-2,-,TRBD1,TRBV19,CASRDRGPGELFF,TGTGCCAGCCGGGACAGGGGGCCCGGGGAGCTGTTTTTT
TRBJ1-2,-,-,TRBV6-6,CASSLADRANYGYTF,TGTGCCAGCAGTTTGGCAGACCGAGCGAACTATGGCTACACCTTC
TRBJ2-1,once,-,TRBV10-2,CASSDSYNEQFF,TGCGCCAGCAGTGACAGCTACAATGAGCAGTTCTTC
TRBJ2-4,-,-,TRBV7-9,CASSLLVQNIQYF,TGTGCCAGCAGCTTACTAGTCCAAAACATTCAGTACTTC
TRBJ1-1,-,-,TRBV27,CASRKDGGAFF,TGTGCCAGCAGGAAAGATGGGGGAGCTTTCTTT
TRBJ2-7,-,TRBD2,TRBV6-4,CASRSTWRGGRYEQYF,TGTGCCAGCAGAAGTACTTGGCGGGGGGGCAGGTACGAGCAGTACTTC
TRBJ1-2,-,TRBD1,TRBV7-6,CASSWGTGEGYGYTF,TGTGCCAGCAGCTGGGGGACAGGGGAGGGCTATGGCTACACCTTC
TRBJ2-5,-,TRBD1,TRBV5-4,CASSVQGAQETQYF,TGTGCCAGCAGCGTACAGGGGGCCCAAGAGACCCAGTACTTC
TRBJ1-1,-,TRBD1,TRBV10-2,CASGDLDRGWTEAFF,TGCGCCAGCGGGGACCTGGACAGGGGGTGGACTGAAGCTTTCTTT
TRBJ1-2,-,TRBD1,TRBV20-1,CSASGQGAYYGYTF,TGCAGTGCTAGTGGACAGGGGGCATACTATGGCTACACCTTC
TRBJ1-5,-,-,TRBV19,CASSGPSGNQPQHF,TGTGCCAGTAGTGGACCATCAGGAAATCAGCCCCAGCATTTT
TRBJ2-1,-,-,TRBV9,CASSVAVNAYNEQFF,TGTGCCAGCAGCGTAGCGGTCAATGCCTACAATGAGCAGTTCTTC
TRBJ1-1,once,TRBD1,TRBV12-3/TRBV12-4,CASSPQGVTEAFF,TGTGCCAGCAGTCCACAGGGGGTCACTGAAGCTTTCTTT
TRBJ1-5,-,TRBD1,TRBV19,CASSPRTGGADQPQHF,TGTGCCAGTAGTCCCAGAACAGGGGGCGCCGATCAGCCCCAGCATTTT
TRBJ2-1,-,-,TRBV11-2,CASSLELGGPDGEQFF,TGTGCCAGCAGCTTAGAGCTGGGGGGCCCAGACGGTGAGCAGTTCTTC
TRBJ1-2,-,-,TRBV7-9,CASSSGLGDLNGYTF,TGTGCCAGCAGCTCAGGCCTCGGGGACCTTAATGGCTACACCTTC
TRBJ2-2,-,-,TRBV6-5,CASTGTGNTGELFF,TGTGCCAGTACCGGGACGGGGAACACCGGGGAGCTGTTTTTT
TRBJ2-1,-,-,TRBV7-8,CASSHNIPALHNEQFF,TGTGCCAGCAGTCACAATATCCCCGCGTTGCACAATGAGCAGTTCTTC
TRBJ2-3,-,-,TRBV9,CASSVLDLRTDTQYF,TGTGCCAGCAGCGTACTCGACCTACGGACAGATACGCAGTATTTT
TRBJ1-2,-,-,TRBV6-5,CASSYGEKSGYTF,TGTGCCAGCAGTTACGGGGAAAAGTCTGGCTACACCTTC
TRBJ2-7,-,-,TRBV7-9,CASRFQGGEQYF,TGTGCCAGCAGGTTCCAGGGGGGCGAGCAGTACTTC
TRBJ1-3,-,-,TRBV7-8,CASSRDVGGTIYF,TGTGCCAGCAGCCGGGACGTTGGGGGCACCATATATTTT
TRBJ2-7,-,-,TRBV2,CASSEILRGSQGKYEQYF,TGTGCCAGCAGTGAAATCCTCCGAGGGTCACAAGGGAAATACGAGCAGTACTTC
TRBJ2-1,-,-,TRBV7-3,CASSLNVDMYNEQFF,TGTGCCAGCAGCTTAAATGTGGATATGTACAATGAGCAGTTCTTC